The 7 T cell receptor beta chains in this list originate from one sample, sequenced in a study of T-cell memory formation after mild COVID-19. TCRdb redid the calling of the 5' RACE reads with MiXCR, one entry per CDR3 protein. The sample has 200,000 to 300,000 distinct CDR3 sequences; 16% are singletons. The material sequenced was PBMCs or a T cell subset sorted from them (not recorded which). The receptors stem from a man in his late teens or twenties who had mild COVID-19 (a few samples of this study predate the infection). Cell type and time point are not known.

This clonotype was seen at least ten times. This chain joins TRBV5-1 and TRBJ2-3, with D possibly being TRBD2 (5 bases). Germline CDR1 SGHRS, CDR2 YFSETQ. CDR3 length equals 15 residues. V was shortened by 0 bases and J by 1 base, with 9 bases between the two germline ends. CDR3 amino acids: CASSLVGRGTDTQYF. The CDR3, as DNA: TGCGCCAGCAGCTTGGTTGGGAGAGGCACAGATACGCAGTATTTT.

Many counts were recorded for this clonotype. This chain's CDR3 is CASATTGGAFQTQYF. The CDR3 DNA sequence: TGCGCCAGCGCCACGACCGGGGGGGCTTTTCAGACCCAGTACTTC. The rearrangement uses TRBV5-1 and TRBJ2-5; TRBD2 matches at 8 bases. This CDR3 contains 15 residues. V shed 7 bases and J 6 bases; nucleotides not matched to a gene: 14. Per germline, CDR1 SGHRS and CDR2 YFSETQ.

V usage is TRBV7-2 and J usage is TRBJ1-2; TRBD1 agrees at 8 bases. Trimming removed 11 bases from V and 7 bases from J; junction bases left unmatched: 18. CDR3 length: 15 amino acids. Germline V CDR1 and CDR2: SGHTA, FQGNSA. CDR3 bases: TGTGCCCGCTGGGAATACGGCAGGGGGCTTGGTGGCTACACCTTC. As protein: CARWEYGRGLGGYTF.

In its sample, this clonotype was seen a few times. The CDR3 DNA is TGTGCCAGCAGTTCGTGGAATTTCTATGGCTACACCTTC. Residues: CASSSWNFYGYTF. The chain has TRBV27 and TRBJ1-2; D gene uncertain. CDR3 length: 13 residues. Germline V gene lookup returns CDR1 MNHEY and CDR2 SMNVEV (reference sequence). V was pared by 4 bases and J by 4 bases, with 10 bases between.

In its sample, this clonotype was seen a few times. The CDR3 region is CASGKSAGAYTDTQYF. DNA of the CDR3: TGCGCCAGCGGGAAGTCTGCAGGGGCCTACACAGATACGCAGTATTTT. The chain combines TRBV5-1 with TRBJ2-3; perhaps TRBD1 as D (6 bases). CDR3 size: 16 residues. V dropped 7 bases and J dropped 2 bases, with 20 bases sitting between them. Germline CDR1 is SGHRS and CDR2 is YFSETQ.

This clonotype was recorded a few times. The rearrangement links TRBV6-6 to TRBJ2-2; TRBD1 agrees at 8 bases. Unmatched junction bases numbered 9, after V lost 6 bases and J lost 6 bases. Germline V gene sequence: CDR1 MNHNY, CDR2 SVGAGI (reference sequence). The CDR3 is 15 amino acids. The CDR3 is CASSSPGTGSGELFF. The CDR3 bases are TGTGCCAGCAGCAGCCCCGGGACAGGATCCGGGGAGCTGTTTTTT.

The chain carries TRBV12-3 or TRBV12-4 and TRBJ2-7; TRBD1 might be the D (5 bases). CDR3 length: 15 residues. Trimming took off 4 bases at V and 5 bases at J, with 18 bases between the two ends. The CDR3 nucleotides are TGTGCCAGCAGTTCCTGGGGCAGGGATAGGAACGAGCAGTACTTC. This translates into CASSSWGRDRNEQYF.